The rows below give T cell receptor beta chains drawn from one sample of a study of OX40 agonist ivuxolimab in advanced cancers. Profiled with immunoSEQ multiplex PCR; TCRdb holds only in-frame clones, not every one. The profile shows approximately 77,000 clones, roughly 90% of them singletons. Sequenced material: CD4+ or CD8+ T cells sorted from blood, taken in a trial of the OX40 agonist ivuxolimab. Receptor source: an adult with an advanced solid tumor such as melanoma, head and neck, liver or kidney cancer. Both conserved end residues are part of each CDR3. D genes are given only for firm matches. Some rows mark clone size as missing; the rest say once, few, many or name a class of expanded clone.

d_gene,len,abundance,j_gene,v_gene,CDR3nt,CDR3aa
TRBD1,13,.,TRBJ2-7,TRBV13,TGTGCCAGCAGTTTCGGACAGGGAAGCGAGCAGTACTTC,CASSFGQGSEQYF
.,13,.,TRBJ2-7,TRBV9,TGTGCCAGCAGCCTAGATGGGGGCTACGAGCAGTACTTC,CASSLDGGYEQYF
TRBD1,14,.,TRBJ1-2,TRBV11-2,TGTGCCAGCAGCTTCGCAGGGGGGGACTATGGCTACACCTTC,CASSFAGGDYGYTF
TRBD2,17,.,TRBJ2-1,TRBV7-8,TGTGCCAGCAGCTTCGGACTAGCGGGGGGGCCCTACAATGAGCAGTTCTTC,CASSFGLAGGPYNEQFF
.,14,.,TRBJ1-2,TRBV27,TGTGCCAGCAGTTTATCCGGGGGGGGCTATGGCTACACCTTC,CASSLSGGGYGYTF
.,13,.,TRBJ2-7,TRBV9,TGTGCCAGCAGCGATTCCGTCTCCTACGAGCAGTACTTC,CASSDSVSYEQYF
.,14,once,TRBJ1-2,TRBV19,TGTGCCAGTAGTGCCACAGGAGGCGAGGATGGCTACACCTTC,CASSATGGEDGYTF
TRBD2,18,.,TRBJ2-4,TRBV2,TGTGCCAGCAGTGAACAGACTAGCGGGGATGAGGACAAAAACATTCAGTACTTC,CASSEQTSGDEDKNIQYF
.,18,.,TRBJ2-6,TRBV6-1,TGTGCCAGCATTGAAGTTGGCGGATTAACGTCTGGGGCCAACGTCCTGACTTTC,CASIEVGGLTSGANVLTF
TRBD1,15,.,TRBJ1-1,TRBV27,TGTGCCAGCAGTTGGGCAGGGGGCATATCGTTTTCAGCTTTCTTT,CASSWAGGISFSAFF
.,14,.,TRBJ1-3,TRBV4-1,TGCGCCAGCAGCCCAGCGGCAGCTGGAAACACCATATATTTT,CASSPAAAGNTIYF
TRBD1,16,.,TRBJ2-7,TRBV18,TGTGCCAGCTCAACACCCCCGGGACAGGGGGCGGGCGAGCAGTACTTC,CASSTPPGQGAGEQYF
.,13,.,TRBJ2-1,TRBV6-1,TGTGCCAGCAGTGATCACTGGGGCAATGAGCAGTTCTTC,CASSDHWGNEQFF
TRBD1,14,.,TRBJ2-7,TRBV7-9,TGTGCCAGCAGCGTTCCGGGACAGCCTTACGAGCAGTACTTC,CASSVPGQPYEQYF
TRBD2,18,.,TRBJ2-7,TRBV7-9,TGTGCCAGCAGCTTAGGACTAGCGGGGGATTCCGACTCCTACGAGCAGTACTTC,CASSLGLAGDSDSYEQYF
TRBD1,15,.,TRBJ2-5,TRBV5-1,TGCGCCAGCAGCTGGCCGGAGACAGGGCAAGAGACCCAGTACTTC,CASSWPETGQETQYF
.,16,once,TRBJ1-6,TRBV7-8,TGTGCCAGCAGCTTAGGACTGTCCCATAGTAATTCACCCCTCCACTTT,CASSLGLSHSNSPLHF
.,16,once,TRBJ2-5,TRBV1,TGCACCAGCAGCCAATCAGAGCGGAAACCCCAAGAGACCCAGTACTTC,CTSSQSERKPQETQYF
.,15,.,TRBJ2-1,TRBV4-1,TGCGCCAGCAGCCGAGATTACAGCTCCTACAATGAGCAGTTCTTC,CASSRDYSSYNEQFF
.,15,.,TRBJ2-7,TRBV7-9,TGTGCCAGCAGCCTTGCCCGGGGACTCCTCTACGAGCAGTACTTC,CASSLARGLLYEQYF
.,15,.,TRBJ2-5,TRBV6-5,TGTGCCAGCAGTTACGGCGGGTCAGGGGAAGAGACCCAGTACTTC,CASSYGGSGEETQYF
.,12,.,TRBJ2-5,TRBV6-1,TGTGCCAGCAGCACGAACCAAGAGACCCAGTACTTC,CASSTNQETQYF
.,12,.,TRBJ1-1,TRBV14,TGTGCCAGCAGCCAAGCGTCCAGTGAAGCTTTCTTT,CASSQASSEAFF
.,13,.,TRBJ1-2,TRBV7-2,TGTGCCAGCAGCCCCCAGGGATCTTGGGGCTACACCTTC,CASSPQGSWGYTF
.,15,.,TRBJ1-4,TRBV10-3,TGTGCCCAAGGGGCCCACAGGACAACTAATGAAAAACTGTTTTTT,CAQGAHRTTNEKLFF
TRBD2,15,.,TRBJ2-1,TRBV27,TGTGCCAGCAGTCCTGGGACTAGCGGGGACAATGAGCAGTTCTTC,CASSPGTSGDNEQFF
.,12,.,TRBJ2-7,TRBV6-1,TGTGCCAGCAGTGAGTCCTCCTACGAGCAGTACTTC,CASSESSYEQYF
.,15,.,TRBJ1-5,TRBV15,TGTGCCACCAGCGATAGGGTCTATAGCAATCAGCCCCAGCATTTT,CATSDRVYSNQPQHF
.,10,once,TRBJ1-2,TRBV6-5,TGTGCCAGCAGTCAATGGAGCTACACCTTC,CASSQWSYTF
.,14,.,TRBJ1-1,TRBV9,TGTGCCAGCAGCGTAGCTAAGGAAGGGAGTGAAGCTTTCTTT,CASSVAKEGSEAFF
.,16,.,TRBJ2-1,TRBV5-1,TGCGCCAGCAGCTTGGAAGGCAGGTCACCCTACAATGAGCAGTTCTTC,CASSLEGRSPYNEQFF
TRBD2,15,.,TRBJ2-7,TRBV5-1,TGCGCCAGCAGCTTGAAACTAGCGGGCATCTACGAGCAGTACTTC,CASSLKLAGIYEQYF
.,14,.,TRBJ2-2,TRBV30,TGTGCCTACCTGCCCGGGGTCGGCACCGGGGAGCTGTTTTTT,CAYLPGVGTGELFF
.,17,.,TRBJ1-5,TRBV4-1,TGCGCCAGCAGCCAAGTCCTCGGTGATAATAGCAATCAGCCCCAGCATTTT,CASSQVLGDNSNQPQHF
.,12,.,TRBJ1-1,TRBV19,TGTGCCAGTAGTATAGCAGGCACTGAAGCTTTCTTT,CASSIAGTEAFF
.,14,.,TRBJ1-4,TRBV6-5,TGTGCCAGCAGTTACAGTCCTATTGATGAAAAACTGTTTTTT,CASSYSPIDEKLFF
TRBD2,13,.,TRBJ2-1,TRBV27,TGTGCCAGCAGTCCCGGGACTAGGGTTGAGCAGTTCTTC,CASSPGTRVEQFF
TRBD1,13,.,TRBJ1-1,TRBV7-9,TGTGCCGCCGGGCAGGGGGCCACGACTGAAGCTTTCTTT,CAAGQGATTEAFF
.,14,.,TRBJ1-6,TRBV27,TGTGCCAGCAGTTTAGTCCCCCCAGGAGGACCCCTCCACTTT,CASSLVPPGGPLHF
.,11,once,TRBJ2-1,TRBV27,TGTGCCAGCAGTTTATCGGGTGAGCAGTTCTTC,CASSLSGEQFF
.,16,.,TRBJ2-3,TRBV13,TGTGCCAGCACCCCAGACAGCTCCTCTCAAACAGATACGCAGTATTTT,CASTPDSSSQTDTQYF
.,13,.,TRBJ2-7,TRBV9,TGTGCCAGCAGCGTAGTACAGGGCTACGAGCAGTACTTC,CASSVVQGYEQYF
.,14,once,TRBJ2-7,TRBV4-1,TGCGCCAGCAGCCAAGAGGCCAGGGGCTACGAGCAGTACTTC,CASSQEARGYEQYF
TRBD1,14,once,TRBJ2-7,TRBV9,TGTGCCAGCAGCGTAGGTCAGGGGGCGCTCGAGCAGTACTTC,CASSVGQGALEQYF
TRBD1,16,.,TRBJ1-2,TRBV29-1,TGCAGCGTTGAAGGCCCGGGACAGGGGGGAAACTATGGCTACACCTTC,CSVEGPGQGGNYGYTF
.,14,.,TRBJ1-1,TRBV4-2,TGTGCCAGCAGCCAACAGGGGTTGGGCACTGAAGCTTTCTTT,CASSQQGLGTEAFF
TRBD2,15,once,TRBJ2-1,TRBV19,TGTGCCAGTAGTATTGCGGGGGGGCCGTTGAATGAGCAGTTCTTC,CASSIAGGPLNEQFF
TRBD2,15,.,TRBJ2-1,TRBV10-3,TGTGCCATCAGTGAGTTATGGACTAGCGGCAATGAGCAGTTCTTC,CAISELWTSGNEQFF
TRBD1,16,.,TRBJ1-2,TRBV27,TGTGCCAGCAGTTTAACATGGACTGGGACAGGGTGGCGCCCCACCTTC,CASSLTWTGTGWRPTF
.,14,.,TRBJ1-5,TRBV6-5,TGTGCCAGCAGTTCGCCGGGGAGCAATCAGCCCCAGCATTTT,CASSSPGSNQPQHF